This is a list of T cell receptor beta chains from one sample in a study of response to subunit inactivated influenza vaccine. Each CDR3 protein is one row after TCRdb ran MiXCR on the RT-PCR reads. The table includes 500,000 to 600,000 distinct CDR3 sequences, over 10% detected once. The starting material was PBMCs from blood, obtained 40 to 50 days after vaccination. Every receptor here comes from a man over 45 who received an inactivated influenza vaccine. Both conserved end residues are trimmed from each CDR3. Each record gives: CDR3 protein, V gene, CDR3 length.

CDR3aa: SARGTSRSGELF
v_gene: TRBV20-1
len: 12

CDR3aa: SVVHSGRDPDTQY
v_gene: TRBV29-1
len: 13

CDR3aa: ASSSPGEETQY
v_gene: TRBV6-5
len: 11

CDR3aa: ASSLDGFPSYEQY
v_gene: TRBV5-5
len: 13

CDR3aa: ASTLTVTGAGGANVLT
v_gene: TRBV11-2
len: 16

CDR3aa: ASSQGLGELEQF
v_gene: TRBV11-1
len: 12

CDR3aa: ASSPGQVIYEQY
v_gene: TRBV12-3/TRBV12-4
len: 12

CDR3aa: ASSRDRLELF
v_gene: TRBV4-2
len: 10

CDR3aa: ASSRDLGTYEQY
v_gene: TRBV5-1
len: 12

CDR3aa: ASSRTSGGEVQF
v_gene: TRBV7-9
len: 12

CDR3aa: ASRGGRLGADTQY
v_gene: TRBV2
len: 13

CDR3aa: ASSTPRSERGDYGYT
v_gene: TRBV6-2/TRBV6-3
len: 15

CDR3aa: ASSLTGAGNQPQH
v_gene: TRBV5-6
len: 13

CDR3aa: ASSQGGINNQPQH
v_gene: TRBV4-1
len: 13

CDR3aa: ASSLSRGPREQF
v_gene: TRBV5-6
len: 12

CDR3aa: ASSLGSTGGSYEQY
v_gene: TRBV13
len: 14

CDR3aa: ASSFGGGSNEQF
v_gene: TRBV7-9
len: 12

CDR3aa: ASSPQDRGGYT
v_gene: TRBV7-2
len: 11

CDR3aa: ASVPGGNQETQY
v_gene: TRBV5-1
len: 12

CDR3aa: SARSYRQGTNEKLF
v_gene: TRBV20-1
len: 14

CDR3aa: ASSRDRGQYEQY
v_gene: TRBV7-2
len: 12

CDR3aa: ASSTGTGFNTEAF
v_gene: TRBV5-1
len: 13

CDR3aa: ASSFGQGGTDTQY
v_gene: TRBV6-5
len: 13

CDR3aa: ASSLVFEPGLAAPYNEQF
v_gene: TRBV11-1
len: 18

CDR3aa: RVVRASGYNEQF
v_gene: TRBV20-1
len: 12

CDR3aa: ASSSAVLPETQY
v_gene: TRBV7-3
len: 12

CDR3aa: SASQGQANYGYT
v_gene: TRBV20-1
len: 12

CDR3aa: ASSERGRTQY
v_gene: TRBV6-1
len: 10

CDR3aa: ATLTGDAYEQY
v_gene: TRBV10-1
len: 11

CDR3aa: ASLGGGAGTQY
v_gene: TRBV28
len: 11

CDR3aa: ASGRGWPDSNQPQH
v_gene: TRBV6-1
len: 14

CDR3aa: ASSTLEDRDYGYT
v_gene: TRBV12-3/TRBV12-4
len: 13

CDR3aa: ASSPPSAGLTDTQY
v_gene: TRBV6-2/TRBV6-3
len: 14

CDR3aa: ASTLAGIGEQY
v_gene: TRBV2
len: 11

CDR3aa: ASSLAPLDSASSYEQY
v_gene: TRBV5-1
len: 16

CDR3aa: ASKQGAQETQY
v_gene: TRBV7-2
len: 11

CDR3aa: ASSFARASGNTIY
v_gene: TRBV12-3/TRBV12-4
len: 13

CDR3aa: ASSLGTGEAETQY
v_gene: TRBV5-1
len: 13

CDR3aa: AMSPRFYNEQF
v_gene: TRBV28
len: 11

CDR3aa: ATSISRTGGHGEQF
v_gene: TRBV15
len: 14

CDR3aa: ASSREGGPESYNEQF
v_gene: TRBV4-2
len: 15

CDR3aa: SAEERFEAF
v_gene: TRBV20-1
len: 9

CDR3aa: ASSSRTSGRFIIDNEQF
v_gene: TRBV11-2
len: 17

CDR3aa: ASSLLSGSRAGEQY
v_gene: TRBV7-2
len: 14

CDR3aa: ASSQGASNEKLF
v_gene: TRBV6-1
len: 12

CDR3aa: ASSQDQWSEQF
v_gene: TRBV4-1
len: 11

CDR3aa: AISVLASNQADTQY
v_gene: TRBV10-3
len: 14

CDR3aa: SVGVHYEQY
v_gene: TRBV29-1
len: 9